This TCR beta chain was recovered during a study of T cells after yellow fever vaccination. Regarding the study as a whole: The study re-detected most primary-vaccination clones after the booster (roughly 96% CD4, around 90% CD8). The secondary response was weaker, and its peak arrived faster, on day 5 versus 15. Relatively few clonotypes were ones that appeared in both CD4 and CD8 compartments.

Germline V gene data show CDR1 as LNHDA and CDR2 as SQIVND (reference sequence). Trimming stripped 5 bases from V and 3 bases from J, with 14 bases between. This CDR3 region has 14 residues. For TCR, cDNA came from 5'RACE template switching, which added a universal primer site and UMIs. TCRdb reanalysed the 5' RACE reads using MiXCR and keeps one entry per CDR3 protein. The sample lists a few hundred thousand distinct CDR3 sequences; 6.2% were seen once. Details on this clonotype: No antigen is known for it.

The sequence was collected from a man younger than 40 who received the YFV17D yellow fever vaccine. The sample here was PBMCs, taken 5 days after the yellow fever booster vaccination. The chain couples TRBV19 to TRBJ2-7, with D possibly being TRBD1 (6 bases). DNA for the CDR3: TGTGCCAGTAGTGAGCCGGGACAACTCTACGAGCAGTACTTC. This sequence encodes CASSEPGQLYEQYF.